This is a list of T cell receptor beta chains from one sample in a study of T-cell memory formation after mild COVID-19. MiXCR, applied by TCRdb to the 5' RACE reads, yields one record per CDR3 protein. The sample shows 350,000 to 500,000 distinct CDR3 sequences, about a sixth of them seen only once. The specimen sequenced was PBMCs or a T cell subset sorted from them (not recorded which). These receptors were taken from a young man who had mild COVID-19 (a few samples of this study predate the infection). Cell type and time point are not known. CDR3s include the opening cysteine and the closing phenylalanine or tryptophan. Fields, in order: V gene, J gene, D gene, clone size, CDR3 protein, CDR3 DNA. D genes are given only for firm matches. Some rows mark clone size as missing; the rest say once, few, many or name a class of expanded clone.

TRBV4-1	TRBJ2-7	-	few	CASSPLSGAYEQYF	TGCGCCAGCAGCCCTCTCAGCGGAGCCTACGAGCAGTACTTC
TRBV5-1	TRBJ1-1	-	many	CASSLTTGFEAFF	TGCGCCAGCAGCTTGACCACAGGGTTTGAAGCTTTCTTT
TRBV12-3/TRBV12-4	TRBJ2-7	-	few	CASSPGRWSSYEQYF	TGTGCCAGCAGTCCGGGACGGTGGAGCTCCTACGAGCAGTACTTC
TRBV6-5	TRBJ2-2	-	many	CASSYSKALATNTGELFF	TGTGCCAGCAGTTACTCGAAAGCCCTAGCGACGAACACCGGGGAGCTGTTTTTT
TRBV5-1	TRBJ1-3	-	-	CASSLAPQGGNTIYF	TGCGCCAGCAGCTTGGCCCCCCAGGGTGGAAACACCATATATTTT
TRBV7-2	TRBJ1-5	-	few	CASSSGQTQPQHF	TGTGCCAGCAGCTCCGGACAGACTCAGCCCCAGCATTTT
TRBV11-2	TRBJ1-1	-	many	CASSLEEGTEAFF	TGTGCCAGCAGCTTAGAAGAGGGCACTGAAGCTTTCTTT
TRBV20-1	TRBJ2-2	-	-	CSAGPPGTGELFF	TGCAGTGCCGGTCCCCCAGGGACCGGGGAGCTGTTTTTT
TRBV5-1	TRBJ1-3	TRBD1	few	CASSLQGADGNTIYF	TGCGCCAGCAGCCTTCAGGGGGCGGATGGAAACACCATATATTTT
TRBV4-1	TRBJ1-4	-	-	CASSQGLMPEDEKLFF	TGCGCCAGCAGCCAAGGTCTCATGCCCGAGGATGAAAAACTGTTTTTT
TRBV27	TRBJ1-2	TRBD1	few	CASRGQGLRGYTF	TGTGCCAGCCGGGGACAGGGGTTGAGGGGCTACACCTTC
TRBV6-5	TRBJ1-1	-	-	CASSYSSSADTEAFF	TGTGCCAGCAGTTACTCGAGTTCTGCGGACACTGAAGCTTTCTTT
TRBV7-2	TRBJ1-2	TRBD1	-	CASSLALGTGSNSGYTF	TGTGCCAGCAGCTTAGCACTGGGGACAGGCTCTAATTCTGGCTACACCTTC
TRBV5-1	TRBJ2-1	TRBD2	few	CASSPQTSGGWNEQFF	TGCGCCAGCAGCCCCCAAACTAGCGGGGGATGGAATGAGCAGTTCTTC
TRBV10-3	TRBJ1-2	-	-	CAISGALEHGYTF	TGTGCCATCAGTGGGGCGTTGGAGCATGGCTACACCTTC
TRBV4-1	TRBJ1-4	-	-	CASSQETEKLFF	TGCGCCAGCAGCCAAGAGACGGAAAAACTGTTTTTT
TRBV5-1	TRBJ2-3	-	many	CASSGLGTDTQYF	TGCGCCAGTTCGGGACTGGGCACAGATACGCAGTATTTT
TRBV20-1	TRBJ2-5	-	many	CSARLPGLYEDQETQYF	TGCAGTGCTAGGCTCCCGGGACTTTACGAAGATCAAGAGACCCAGTACTTC
TRBV5-8	TRBJ2-5	-	few	CASSPGRRIQETQYF	TGTGCCAGCAGCCCGGGACGGAGAATCCAAGAGACCCAGTACTTC
TRBV15	TRBJ1-1	-	few	CATSRDIGGGTEAFF	TGTGCCACCAGCAGAGATATAGGCGGGGGGACTGAAGCTTTCTTT
TRBV6-5	TRBJ1-1	-	few	CASSITGYDFENTEAFF	TGTGCCAGCAGTATAACAGGGTACGATTTCGAGAACACTGAAGCTTTCTTT
TRBV5-8	TRBJ2-5	TRBD2	-	CASSPGTSGDQETQYF	TGTGCCAGCAGCCCGGGGACTAGCGGGGACCAAGAGACCCAGTACTTC
TRBV7-2	TRBJ2-5	TRBD1	-	CASSISGGAETQYF	TGTGCCAGCAGCATCTCAGGGGGCGCAGAGACCCAGTACTTC
TRBV20-1	TRBJ1-2	-	-	CSATFAGIDYGYTF	TGCAGTGCTACTTTCGCGGGAATTGACTATGGCTACACCTTC
TRBV11-2	TRBJ1-2	-	few	CASSLGGGYSYTF	TGTGCCAGCAGCTTAGGGGGGGGCTACAGCTACACCTTC
TRBV19	TRBJ2-2	TRBD2	-	CASSNRRGGNTGELFF	TGTGCCAGTAGCAATCGCCGGGGGGGGAACACCGGGGAGCTGTTTTTT
TRBV7-9	TRBJ1-2	-	-	CASSIEGYGYTF	TGTGCCAGCAGCATAGAGGGTTATGGCTACACCTTC
TRBV7-3	TRBJ2-2	TRBD2	few	CASSSRGTSGGTVNTGELFF	TGTGCCAGCAGCAGCCGTGGGACTAGCGGGGGGACGGTGAACACCGGGGAGCTGTTTTTT
TRBV2	TRBJ1-2	-	-	CASRVGTDYGYTF	TGTGCCAGCAGGGTTGGGACGGACTATGGCTACACCTTC
TRBV4-3	TRBJ2-3	-	-	CASSPERGGTDTQYF	TGCGCCAGCAGCCCAGAACGAGGGGGCACAGATACGCAGTATTTT
TRBV27	TRBJ2-5	-	many	CASSSSYQETQYF	TGTGCCAGCAGTTCATCGTACCAAGAGACCCAGTACTTC
TRBV4-3	TRBJ2-7	-	-	CASSQDVSYEQYF	TGCGCCAGCAGCCAAGATGTGTCCTACGAGCAGTACTTC
TRBV7-3	TRBJ1-1	-	few	CASSWAMNTEAFF	TGTGCCAGCAGCTGGGCTATGAACACTGAAGCTTTCTTT
TRBV9	TRBJ2-3	-	-	CASSVGLLTDTQYF	TGTGCCAGCAGCGTAGGACTTCTCACGGATACGCAGTATTTT
TRBV5-1	TRBJ2-7	-	few	CASSSPGLNYEQYF	TGCGCCAGCAGCTCCCCGGGACTGAACTACGAGCAGTACTTC
TRBV4-3	TRBJ2-1	-	-	CASSQDSSAVLFF	TGCGCCAGCAGCCAAGATTCTAGCGCTGTTCTGTTCTTC
TRBV25-1	TRBJ2-3	TRBD2	-	CATGVGLAGVSTDTQYF	TGTGCCACCGGGGTGGGGCTAGCGGGGGTTTCCACAGATACGCAGTATTTT
TRBV11-3	TRBJ2-5	TRBD1	-	CASSQGVAETQYF	TGTGCCAGCAGCCAGGGGGTGGCGGAGACCCAGTACTTC
TRBV10-2	TRBJ1-1	-	-	CASSALTGNTEAFF	TGCGCCAGCAGTGCTTTGACAGGGAACACTGAAGCTTTCTTT
TRBV7-9	TRBJ2-3	-	many	CASSRGDTQYF	TGTGCCAGCAGCCGGGGGGATACGCAGTATTTT
TRBV3-1	TRBJ1-6	-	few	CASSQIQEFNSPLHF	TGTGCCAGCAGCCAAATACAGGAGTTCAATTCACCCCTCCACTTT
TRBV11-2	TRBJ1-3	-	many	CASSTGQLSGNTIYF	TGTGCCAGCAGCACAGGGCAGCTCTCTGGAAACACCATATATTTT
TRBV7-2	TRBJ1-5	-	once	CASSGGRNQPQHF	TGTGCCAGCAGTGGGGGGCGGAATCAGCCCCAGCATTTT